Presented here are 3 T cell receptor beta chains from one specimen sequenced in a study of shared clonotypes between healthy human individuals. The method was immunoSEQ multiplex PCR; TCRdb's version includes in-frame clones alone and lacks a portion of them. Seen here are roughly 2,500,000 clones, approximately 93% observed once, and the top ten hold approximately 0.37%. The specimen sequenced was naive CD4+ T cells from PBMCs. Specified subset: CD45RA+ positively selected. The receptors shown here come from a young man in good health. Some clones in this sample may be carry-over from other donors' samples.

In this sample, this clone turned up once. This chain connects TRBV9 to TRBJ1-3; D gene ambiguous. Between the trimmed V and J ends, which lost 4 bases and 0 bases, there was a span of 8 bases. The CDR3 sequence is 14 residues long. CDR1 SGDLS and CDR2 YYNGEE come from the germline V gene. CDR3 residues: CASSPGHSGNTIYF. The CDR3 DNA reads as TGTGCCAGCAGCCCAGGCCACTCTGGAAACACCATATATTTT.

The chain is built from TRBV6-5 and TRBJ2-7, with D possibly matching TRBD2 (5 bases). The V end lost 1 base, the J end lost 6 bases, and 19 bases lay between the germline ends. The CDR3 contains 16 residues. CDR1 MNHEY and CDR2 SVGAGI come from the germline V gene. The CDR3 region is CASSYYRMDGGREQYF. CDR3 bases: TGTGCCAGCAGTTACTATCGGATGGATGGAGGACGCGAGCAGTACTTC.

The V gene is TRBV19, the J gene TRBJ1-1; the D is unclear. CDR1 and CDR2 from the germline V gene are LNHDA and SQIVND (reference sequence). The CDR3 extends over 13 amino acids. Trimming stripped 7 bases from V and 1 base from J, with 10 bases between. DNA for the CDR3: TGTGCCAGTAACCTATGGTCGAACACTGAAGCTTTCTTT. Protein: CASNLWSNTEAFF.